These 7 T cell receptor beta chains share one sample of origin, sequenced in a study of blood T cell repertoires in COVID-19. Sequencing used immunoSEQ multiplex PCR; TCRdb keeps in-frame clones, though not all of them. The table includes under 50,000 clones, roughly 83% detected once. Sequenced input: peripheral blood. The receptors here all came from a man between 65 and 80 years old with acute or convalescent COVID-19.

V is TRBV5-4 and J is TRBJ1-2, with D uncertain. The CDR3 totals 12 residues. CDR1 is SGHNT and CDR2 is YYREEE in the germline V gene (reference sequence). The V gene lost 1 base and the J gene lost 7 bases, with 8 bases spanning the gap. The CDR3: CASSLRNSGYTF. CDR3 DNA: TGTGCCAGCAGCTTGCGAAACAGTGGCTACACCTTC.

This clone turned up a few times. CDR3 protein: CASSPRTESYGYTF. Written as DNA, the CDR3 is TGTGCCAGCTCACCCCGGACAGAGTCGTATGGCTACACCTTC. The chain is built from TRBV18 and TRBJ1-2, with D perhaps matching TRBD1 (6 bases). With 3 bases removed from V and 5 bases from J, the gap between germline ends came to 13 bases. This CDR3 is 14 amino acids long. CDR1 is KGHSH and CDR2 is LQKENI in the germline V gene. The whole variable domain, filled in from reference TRBV18 and TRBJ1-2, reads NAGVMQNPRHLVRRRGQEARLRCSPMKGHSHVYWYRQLPEEGLKFMVYLQKENIIDESGMPKERFSAEFPKEGPSILRIQQVVRGDSAAYFCASSPRTESYGYTFGSGTRLTVV.

This clone came up a few times. The chain carries TRBV12-5 and TRBJ1-1, with D possibly being TRBD1 (5 bases). Germline CDR1 reads LGHNT; CDR2 reads FRNRAP. Deletions cut 2 bases from V and 1 base from J, with 8 bases between. This CDR3 is 14 amino acids long. The CDR3 loop reads CASGLNGGNTEAFF. CDR3 DNA sequence: TGTGCTAGTGGTTTGAACGGGGGGAACACTGAAGCTTTCTTT.

This chain uses TRBV11-2 with TRBJ2-7, with 7 bases fitting TRBD1. CDR1 and CDR2 (germline): SGHAT, FQNNGV. With V trimmed by 5 bases and J by 0 bases, 4 bases remained unmatched. The CDR3 spans 14 residues. In DNA, the CDR3 is TGTGCCAGCAGCCCCCGACAGGGCTCCTACGAGCAGTACTTC. Translation: CASSPRQGSYEQYF. Combining the CDR3 with reference TRBV11-2 and TRBJ2-7 gives the whole variable domain EAGVAQSPRYKIIEKRQSVAFWCNPISGHATLYWYQQILGQGPKLLIQFQNNGVVDDSQLPKDRFSAERLKGVDSTLKIQPAKLEDSAVYLCASSPRQGSYEQYFGPGTRLTVT.

This chain connects TRBV11-2 to TRBJ1-6; no firm D call. The CDR3 sequence is 15 residues long. V dropped 0 bases and J dropped 7 bases, with 10 bases sitting between them. CDR1 and CDR2 from the germline V gene are SGHAT and FQNNGV. Here the CDR3 DNA reads TGTGCCAGCAGCTTAGACGGTCCCTGGAATTCACCCCTCCACTTT. Translated: CASSLDGPWNSPLHF.

The chain uses TRBV7-9 and TRBJ1-1, with TRBD1 matching 11 bases. There are 17 residues in the CDR3. J was trimmed by 3 bases and V by 5 bases; bases with no gene match: 11. Looked up from germline, CDR1 is SEHNR and CDR2 is FQNEAQ (reference sequence). This CDR3 reads CASSPLLGGQGDTEAFF. The CDR3 DNA reads TGTGCCAGCAGCCCACTGTTGGGGGGACAGGGGGACACTGAAGCTTTCTTT.

The rearrangement joins TRBV5-1 to TRBJ1-6; possible D gene TRBD1, 5 bases. V lost 0 bases and J 8 bases, leaving 21 bases between the germline ends. This CDR3 is built from 18 residues. Germline V gene data show CDR1 as SGHRS and CDR2 as YFSETQ. CDR3 sequence reads: CASSLVPLGGKVDSPLHF. The CDR3 nucleotides are TGCGCCAGCAGCTTGGTTCCCCTCGGGGGTAAGGTTGATTCACCCCTCCACTTT.